The 8 T cell receptor beta chains listed next were all sequenced from one sample in a study of blood T cell repertoires in COVID-19 (dated by TCRdb to about 2020). The method behind the library was the immunoSEQ multiplex PCR assay. TCRdb carries this immuneACCESS record with in-frame sequences only. Its versions omit some clonotypes, under half of them owing to an unresolved V gene in the studies checked, with the rest unexplained. The sample table holds about 95,000 clones, of which approximately 80% were seen once. The ten most abundant clones make up more than 4% of the sample. Material for sequencing was peripheral blood. The receptors come from a man older than 75 with COVID-19, enrolled during active disease.

With regard to this clone: At the DNA level, this CDR3 is encoded by other sequences in the same sample as well. V is TRBV7-9 and J is TRBJ1-1, with no clear D. The ends were cut back, 2 bases at V and 1 base at J, with 8 bases in the middle. Per germline, CDR1 SEHNR and CDR2 FQNEAQ (reference sequence). The CDR3 covers 14 residues. CDR3 in amino acids: CASSLNAGNTEAFF. CDR3 in DNA: TGTGCCAGCAGCTTAAATGCGGGGAACACTGAAGCTTTCTTT.

This clone was found once. This chain connects TRBV7-2 to TRBJ2-7; weak D call: TRBD2 (5 bases). CDR3 length: 15 residues. The V end was cut by 2 bases, the J end by 3 bases, with 14 bases between. In germline, CDR1 is SGHTA, CDR2 FQGNSA. The CDR3 spells CASSLKTGSLYEQYF. CDR3 sequence (DNA): TGTGCCAGCAGCTTAAAGACGGGATCACTCTACGAGCAGTACTTC.

Only one count was recorded for this clone. The sample holds other DNA sequences that translate to the same CDR3. CDR3 sequence reads: CASSLLAGYNEQFF. In DNA form, the CDR3 reads TGTGCCAGCAGCTTACTAGCGGGATACAATGAGCAGTTCTTC. The gene calls are TRBV27 and TRBJ2-1; 10 bases are a match to TRBD2. V lost 6 bases to trimming and J lost 4 bases; unmatched junction nucleotides: 3. Germline V gene lookup returns CDR1 MNHEY and CDR2 SMNVEV (reference sequence). The CDR3 runs to 14 residues.

The CDR3 reads CASSQGSGGGQETQYF. CDR3 DNA sequence: TGTGCCAGCAGCCAAGGGAGTGGGGGGGGACAAGAGACCCAGTACTTC. This chain connects TRBV4-2 to TRBJ2-5; 7 nucleotides agree with TRBD2. Germline V lookup: CDR1 LGHNA, CDR2 YNFKEQ. V trimming: 1 base; J trimming: 2 bases; junction bases outside the gene matches: 7. The CDR3 is made up of 16 amino acids.

The chain links TRBV7-2 to TRBJ1-1; the match to TRBD1 covers 8 bases. The CDR3 extends over 15 amino acids. With V trimmed by 3 bases and J by 4 bases, 7 bases remained unmatched. Germline CDR1 and CDR2: SGHTA and FQGNSA. The CDR3 loop is CASSFRTGWGTEAFF. The DNA of the CDR3 is TGTGCCAGCAGCTTCCGGACAGGGTGGGGCACTGAAGCTTTCTTT.

J is TRBJ1-2 and V is TRBV2, with no clear D. The CDR3 loop spans 13 amino acids. Trimming removed 10 bases from V and 0 bases from J, with 12 bases in between. Germline lookup yields CDR1 SNHLY and CDR2 FYNNEI. This CDR3 is CATSTQANYGYTF. Written as DNA, the CDR3 is TGTGCCACCTCTACCCAAGCTAACTATGGCTACACCTTC. The full variable domain, with the rest looked up from reference TRBV2 and TRBJ1-2, is EPEVTQTPSHQVTQMGQEVILRCVPISNHLYFYWYRQILGQKVEFLVSFYNNEISEKSEIFDDQFSVERPDGSNFTLKIRSTKLEDSAMYFCATSTQANYGYTFGSGTRLTVV.

The CDR3 DNA follows: TGTGCCAGCAGCTTGGCGTCGCGGGGGCCGGAAAAACTGTTTTTT. Translating it yields CASSLASRGPEKLFF. The V and J genes are TRBV5-6 and TRBJ1-4; D perhaps matches TRBD1 (6 bases). Germline V gene lookup returns CDR1 SGHDT and CDR2 YYEEEE. The CDR3 runs 15 residues. The germline V and J ends were trimmed by 0 bases and 8 bases, with 14 bases remaining between them.

This rearrangement joins TRBV6-2 or TRBV6-3 to TRBJ2-7; the match to TRBD1 covers 7 bases. Germline V gene data show CDR1 as MNHEY and CDR2 as SVGEGT. V lost 5 bases to trimming and J lost 2 bases; unmatched junction nucleotides: 6. This CDR3 spans 14 amino acids. CDR3 bases: TGTGCCAGCAGTCATGGGACAGTTCCCTACGAGCAGTACTTC. This translates into CASSHGTVPYEQYF.